This is a list of T cell receptor beta chains from one sample in a study of cytomegalovirus exposure and HLA in healthy donors. Here immunoSEQ multiplex PCR was the method, and the copy in TCRdb shows in-frame clones only, minus some. In the table there are 200,000 to 250,000 clones, approximately 84% of which are singletons. The sequenced material came from PBMCs. All receptors derive from a middle-aged woman in good health and CMV-seronegative. CDR3s include the opening cysteine and the closing phenylalanine or tryptophan. The D gene is left open where the match is weak. Part of the rows lack a size; the others show once, few, many or a class for expanded clones.

size,length,D,J,V,CDR3,DNA
.,17,TRBD1,TRBJ1-6,TRBV2,CASSGPPGQGYNSPLHF,TGTGCCAGCAGTGGGCCCCCGGGACAGGGCTATAATTCACCCCTCCACTTT
.,16,.,TRBJ1-2,TRBV7-9,CASSPSPGLANYGYTF,TGTGCCAGCAGCCCTAGCCCCGGTTTGGCTAACTATGGCTACACCTTC
.,15,TRBD2,TRBJ2-1,TRBV9,CASSVSGGNYNEQFF,TGTGCCAGCAGCGTTAGCGGGGGGAACTACAATGAGCAGTTCTTC
.,14,.,TRBJ1-6,TRBV13,CASSSHRAVSPLHF,TGTGCCAGCAGCTCACACAGGGCGGTGTCACCCCTCCACTTT
.,20,TRBD1,TRBJ2-6,TRBV7-6,CASSLVTQLQGTVGANVLTF,TGTGCCAGCAGCTTAGTGACACAGTTGCAGGGGACAGTTGGGGCCAACGTCCTGACTTTC
few,11,TRBD1,TRBJ1-1,TRBV29-1,CSAGDRAEAFF,TGCAGCGCCGGGGACAGGGCTGAAGCTTTCTTT
.,15,TRBD1,TRBJ1-4,TRBV5-1,CASSFSGTGNEKLFF,TGCGCCAGCAGCTTCTCCGGGACAGGGAATGAAAAACTGTTTTTT
.,18,TRBD2,TRBJ2-1,TRBV7-6,CASSSQLADRLIYNEQFF,TGTGCCAGCAGCTCCCAACTAGCGGACAGACTTATATACAATGAGCAGTTCTTC
.,14,TRBD1,TRBJ2-7,TRBV5-6,CASSLVGQNYEQYF,TGTGCCAGCAGCTTAGTGGGACAGAACTACGAGCAGTACTTC
.,12,.,TRBJ2-5,TRBV5-1,CASSQTGETQYF,TGCGCCAGCAGCCAGACAGGAGAGACCCAGTACTTC
.,15,TRBD1,TRBJ1-1,TRBV27,CASSSPTGGNTEAFF,TGTGCCAGCAGTTCCCCGACAGGGGGGAACACTGAAGCTTTCTTT
.,15,TRBD2,TRBJ2-3,TRBV5-1,CASSLVPRGEDTQYF,TGCGCCAGCAGCTTGGTTCCTCGGGGGGAAGATACGCAGTATTTT
.,15,.,TRBJ2-3,TRBV7-9,CASSSIGGSTDTQYF,TGTGCCAGCAGCTCAATAGGGGGTAGCACAGATACGCAGTATTTT